This is a list of T cell receptor beta chains from one sample in a study of Ad26.COV2.S vaccination and SARS-CoV-2 variants. Clones were sequenced by immunoSEQ multiplex PCR, and TCRdb holds only the in-frame ones, with some missing. The table has over 300,000 clones, around four fifths seen once. Specimen: peripheral blood, collected in a trial of Ad26.COV2.S vaccine versus placebo. These receptors were collected from a person between 18 and 65 years old who received the Ad26.COV2.S COVID-19 vaccine or a placebo. Both conserved end residues are part of each CDR3. The D gene is left open where the match is weak. Where a row states a size, it is once, few, many or the class of an expanded clone; other rows omit it.

NA	TRBV11-2	TRBD1	TRBJ1-4	CASSLSSTGEEKLFF	TGTGCCAGCAGCTTATCTTCGACAGGGGAAGAAAAACTGTTTTTT
NA	TRBV3-1/TRBV3-2	NA	TRBJ2-6	CASSRSVRAGANVLTF	TGTGCCAGCAGCCGGTCCGTTCGTGCCGGGGCCAACGTCCTGACTTTC
once	TRBV9	NA	TRBJ2-5	CASSPHGYQETQYF	TGTGCCAGCAGCCCCCACGGGTACCAAGAGACCCAGTACTTC
once	TRBV20-1	NA	TRBJ1-1	CSASLAGQHTEAFF	TGCAGTGCTAGTCTGGCAGGGCAACACACTGAAGCTTTCTTT
many	TRBV6-5	NA	TRBJ1-2	CASSYGAVNYGYTF	TGTGCCAGCAGTTACGGGGCGGTAAACTATGGCTACACCTTC
NA	TRBV18	NA	TRBJ1-2	CASSPPGEGGYTF	TGTGCCAGCTCACCACCCGGAGAGGGGGGCTACACCTTC
NA	TRBV18	NA	TRBJ2-7	CASSPQTGTYEQYF	TGTGCCAGCTCACCACAAACAGGGACCTACGAGCAGTACTTC
NA	TRBV7-2	TRBD2	TRBJ2-5	CASSLVGGETQYF	TGTGCCAGCAGTTTAGTGGGGGGGGAGACCCAGTACTTC
NA	TRBV25-1	NA	TRBJ2-5	CASSPPVGAAAQYF	TGTGCCAGCAGTCCCCCGGTAGGGGCGGCGGCCCAGTACTTC
NA	TRBV5-4	NA	TRBJ2-7	CASSAAHEQYF	TGTGCCAGCAGCGCCGCCCACGAGCAGTACTTC
NA	TRBV11-3	TRBD2	TRBJ2-1	CASSPYASGSFYNEQFF	TGTGCCAGCAGCCCCTACGCCAGCGGGAGCTTCTACAATGAGCAGTTCTTC
NA	TRBV4-3	NA	TRBJ1-2	CASSPPRAGTNGYTF	TGCGCCAGCAGCCCTCCGAGGGCGGGAACGAATGGCTACACCTTC
once	TRBV7-8	TRBD2	TRBJ2-2	CASSPRPSGAGELFF	TGTGCCAGCAGCCCACGGCCTAGCGGGGCCGGGGAGCTGTTTTTT
NA	TRBV7-9	NA	TRBJ1-1	CASSLGPSGAFF	TGTGCCAGCAGCTTAGGGCCCTCCGGGGCTTTCTTT
NA	TRBV5-1	NA	TRBJ1-3	CASSLEGVSGNTIYF	TGCGCCAGCAGCTTGGAGGGGGTGTCCGGAAACACCATATATTTT
NA	TRBV4-1	NA	TRBJ2-2	CASSQVRRAGELFF	TGCGCCAGCAGCCAAGTCAGGAGGGCCGGGGAGCTGTTTTTT
NA	TRBV5-1	TRBD1	TRBJ2-7	CASSWDRSYEQYF	TGCGCCAGCAGCTGGGACAGGTCGTACGAGCAGTACTTC
NA	TRBV30	NA	TRBJ2-3	CAWSPSDTQYF	TGTGCCTGGAGTCCGTCAGATACGCAGTATTTT
once	TRBV2	NA	TRBJ2-5	CASSLQGGETQYF	TGTGCCAGCAGCTTACAGGGCGGGGAGACCCAGTACTTC